The present T cell receptor (beta chain) was sequenced within a study of cytomegalovirus exposure and HLA in healthy donors. The study, taken as a whole, reports: Usually a TCR sequence was rare, but some public TCRs were found in many donors. In a later analysis, first-cohort TCR clusters were found to tend to co-occur in the approximately 110 validation repertoires.

CDR3 length: 18 amino acids. Germline CDR1 is MGHRA and CDR2 is YSYEKL. Unmatched junction bases numbered 8, after V lost 0 bases and J lost 4 bases. Remarks on this clone: The target antigen is unknown.

Measured with immunoSEQ multiplex PCR; TCRdb has only the in-frame clones, and not every one. The sample holds about 360,000 clones; roughly 89% are singletons and the top ten take 0.65% to 0.95%. The TCR comes from a woman aged 18-29 years in good health and CMV-seronegative. The sequenced sample was PBMCs. J is TRBJ2-1 and V is TRBV4-1; 11 nucleotides line up with TRBD2. CDR3 sequence reads: CASSQEATRTSGYNEQFF. The CDR3 DNA follows: TGCGCCAGCAGCCAAGAAGCGACCAGGACTAGCGGGTACAATGAGCAGTTCTTC.